This T cell receptor beta chain was recorded in a study of identical twins. General study results and limits: Twins showed weaker excess sharing in their beta out-of-frame sequences. Within cord blood, abundant beta clonotypes carried fewer insertions, but memory repertoires showed no such trend.

TCRdb called the 5' RACE reads again in MiXCR, with one record for every CDR3 protein. The sample yields about 690,000 distinct CDR3 sequences, around 6.1% seen once. Ten or more counts support this clonotype. The antigen remains undetermined. Donors were all healthy Caucasians. The ends lost 2 bases at V and 5 bases at J; junction bases unmatched: 12. Germline V gene sequence: CDR1 DFQATT, CDR2 SNEGSKA (reference sequence). The CDR3 loop spans 15 amino acids. The chain couples TRBV20-1 to TRBJ2-7; TRBD2 agrees at 7 bases. Sequences were obtained from naive T cells sorted from blood. This receptor was identified in a man between 18 and 35 years old in good health. The CDR3 region is CSARRASGVGDEQYF. The CDR3 region has the DNA TGCAGTGCTAGAAGAGCAAGCGGGGTCGGGGACGAGCAGTACTTC.